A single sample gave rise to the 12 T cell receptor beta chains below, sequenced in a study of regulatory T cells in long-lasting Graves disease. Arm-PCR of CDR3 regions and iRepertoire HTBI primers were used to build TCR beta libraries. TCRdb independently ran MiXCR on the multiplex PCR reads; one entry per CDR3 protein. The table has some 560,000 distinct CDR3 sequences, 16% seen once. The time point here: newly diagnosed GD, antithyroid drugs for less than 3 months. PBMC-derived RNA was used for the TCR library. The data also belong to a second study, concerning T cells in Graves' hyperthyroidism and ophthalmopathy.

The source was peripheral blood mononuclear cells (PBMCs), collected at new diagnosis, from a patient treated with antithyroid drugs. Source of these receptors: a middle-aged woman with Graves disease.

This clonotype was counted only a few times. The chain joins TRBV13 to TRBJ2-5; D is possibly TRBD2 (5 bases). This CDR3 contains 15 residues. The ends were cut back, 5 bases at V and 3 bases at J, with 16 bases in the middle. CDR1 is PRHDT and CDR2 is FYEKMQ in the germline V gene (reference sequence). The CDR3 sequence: CASSPPLDSKETQYF. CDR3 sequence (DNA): TGTGCCAGCAGCCCTCCACTAGACTCTAAAGAGACCCAGTACTTC. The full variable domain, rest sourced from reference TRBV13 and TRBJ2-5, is AAGVIQSPRHLIKEKRETATLKCYPIPRHDTVYWYQQGPGQDPQFLISFYEKMQSDKGSIPDRFSAQQFSDYHSELNMSSLELGDSALYFCASSPPLDSKETQYFGPGTRLLVL.

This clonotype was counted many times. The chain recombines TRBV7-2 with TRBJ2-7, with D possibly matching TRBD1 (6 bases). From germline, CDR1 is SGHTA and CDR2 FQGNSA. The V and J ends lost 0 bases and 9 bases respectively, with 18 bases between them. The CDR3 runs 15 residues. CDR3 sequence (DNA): TGTGCCAGCAGCTTAGCACAGGGACCCTACGACGGGCAGTACTTC. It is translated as CASSLAQGPYDGQYF.

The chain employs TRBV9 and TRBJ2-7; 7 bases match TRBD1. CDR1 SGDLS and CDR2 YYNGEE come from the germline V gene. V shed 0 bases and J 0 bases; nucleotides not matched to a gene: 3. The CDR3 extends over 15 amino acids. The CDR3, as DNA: TGTGCCAGCAGCGTAGGACAGGGTTTCTCCTACGAGCAGTACTTC. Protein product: CASSVGQGFSYEQYF.

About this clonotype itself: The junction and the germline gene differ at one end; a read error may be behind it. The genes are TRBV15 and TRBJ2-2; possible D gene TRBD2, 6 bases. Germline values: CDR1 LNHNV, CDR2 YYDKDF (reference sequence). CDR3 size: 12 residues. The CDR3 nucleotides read TGTGTCACCAGCCCGCTGGGCAGGGAGGTGTTTTTT. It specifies CVTSPLGREVFF.

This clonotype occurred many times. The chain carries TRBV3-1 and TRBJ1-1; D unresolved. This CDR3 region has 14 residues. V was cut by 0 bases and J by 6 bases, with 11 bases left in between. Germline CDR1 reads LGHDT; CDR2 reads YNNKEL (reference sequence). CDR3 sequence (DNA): TGTGCCAGCAGCCAAGACGTCCGCCTCTCTGAAGCTTTCTTT. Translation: CASSQDVRLSEAFF.

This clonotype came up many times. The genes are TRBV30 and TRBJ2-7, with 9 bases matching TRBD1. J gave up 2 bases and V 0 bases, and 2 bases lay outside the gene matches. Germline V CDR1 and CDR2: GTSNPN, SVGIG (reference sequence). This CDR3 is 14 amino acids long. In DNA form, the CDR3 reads TGTGCCTGGAGTGTGGGGACAGGGACCTACGAGCAGTACTTC. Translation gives CAWSVGTGTYEQYF.

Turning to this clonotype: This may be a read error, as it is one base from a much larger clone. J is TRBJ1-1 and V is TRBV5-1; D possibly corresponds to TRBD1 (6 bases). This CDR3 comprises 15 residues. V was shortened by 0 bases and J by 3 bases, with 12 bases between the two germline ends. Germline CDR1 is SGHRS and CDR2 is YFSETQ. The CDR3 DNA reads TGCGCCAGCAGCTTGGGGGGGCTCAGGGACACTGAAGCTTTCTTT. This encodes CASSLGGLRDTEAFF.

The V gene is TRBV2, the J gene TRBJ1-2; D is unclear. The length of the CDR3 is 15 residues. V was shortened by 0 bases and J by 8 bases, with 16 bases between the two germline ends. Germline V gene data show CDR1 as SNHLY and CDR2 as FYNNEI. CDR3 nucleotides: TGTGCCAGCAGTGAAGCTCCTACGACACCGCGGGGCTACACCTTC. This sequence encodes CASSEAPTTPRGYTF.

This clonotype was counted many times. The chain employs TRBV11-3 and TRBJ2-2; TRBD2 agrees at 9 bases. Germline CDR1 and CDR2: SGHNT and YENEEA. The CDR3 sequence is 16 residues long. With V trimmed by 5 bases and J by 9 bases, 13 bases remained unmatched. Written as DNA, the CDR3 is TGTGCCAGCAGCCCGGTAGCGGGGGTCCCGGGTTGGGAGCTGTTTTTT. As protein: CASSPVAGVPGWELFF. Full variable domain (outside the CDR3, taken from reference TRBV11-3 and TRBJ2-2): EAGVVQSPRYKIIEKKQPVAFWCNPISGHNTLYWYLQNLGQGPELLIRYENEEAVDDSQLPKDRFSAERLKGVDSTLKIQPAELGDSAVYLCASSPVAGVPGWELFFGEGSRLTVL.

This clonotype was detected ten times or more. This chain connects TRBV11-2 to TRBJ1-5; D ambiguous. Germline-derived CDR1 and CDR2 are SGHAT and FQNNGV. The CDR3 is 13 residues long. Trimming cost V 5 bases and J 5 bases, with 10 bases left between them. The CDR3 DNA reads TGTGCCAGCAGCCCACACGGCGATCAGCCCCAGCATTTT. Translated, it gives CASSPHGDQPQHF.

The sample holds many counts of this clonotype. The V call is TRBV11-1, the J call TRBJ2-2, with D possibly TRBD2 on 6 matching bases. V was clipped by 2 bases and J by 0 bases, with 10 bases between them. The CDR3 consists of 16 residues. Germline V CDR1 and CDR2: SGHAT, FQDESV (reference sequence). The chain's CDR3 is CASSLRGGTNTGELFF. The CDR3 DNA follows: TGTGCCAGCAGCTTACGGGGCGGGACGAACACCGGGGAGCTGTTTTTT. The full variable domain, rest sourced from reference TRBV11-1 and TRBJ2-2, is EAEVAQSPRYKITEKSQAVAFWCDPISGHATLYWYRQILGQGPELLVQFQDESVVDDSQLPKDRFSAERLKGVDSTLKIQPAELGDSAMYLCASSLRGGTNTGELFFGEGSRLTVL.

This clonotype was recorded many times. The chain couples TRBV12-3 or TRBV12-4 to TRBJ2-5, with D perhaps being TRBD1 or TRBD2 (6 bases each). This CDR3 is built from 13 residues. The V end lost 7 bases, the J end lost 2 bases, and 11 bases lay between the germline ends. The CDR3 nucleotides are TGTGCCAGCACCAGAGGGGGGCAAGAGACCCAGTACTTC. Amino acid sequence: CASTRGGQETQYF.